This TCR beta chain derives from a study of blood T cell repertoires in COVID-19 (dated by TCRdb to the early 2020s). Broadly, across the study: The collaborator samples originated in the United States, Italy and Spain and spanned the acute and convalescent phases of COVID-19. The repertoires were released in a freely available public database intended as a resource for research on the immune response to SARS-CoV-2. The samples were drawn from the first 160 participants of the ongoing ImmuneRACE study and from under 1,500 subjects provided by 6 global collaborators. A de-identified subject ID, COVID-19 status, age in years and sex were almost always included in the sample metadata. Where HLA class I and class II types were available, the types were taken from metadata supplied by the sample provider, not from assay-based typing. The prospective study material was composed of cDNA or gDNA derived from T cells, B-cell-depleted T cells, or PBMCs. Deeply sampled blood TCRbeta repertoires from subjects exposed to, actively infected with, or recovered from COVID-19 were included in the dataset. General conclusions and limits of the study: The quantity of clinical and demographic metadata differed by source and by participant and was supplied without curation.

The V end loses 4 bases and the J end loses 4 bases, and a stretch of 23 bases separates them. CDR1 and CDR2 are read off the germline V gene as SGDLS and YYNGEE. The CDR3 holds 17 amino acids from the cysteine to the phenylalanine. Kept here is only the CDR3 DNA, which spans 51 bases and is read in frame from base 1. As to this clone: Its binding antigen is unknown. The input lacks base qualities; no much larger clone sits a single base away.

TCRbeta CDR3 regions were amplified from genomic DNA using the immunoSEQ Assay, a bias-controlled multiplex PCR. In the source study's methods: The number of nucleated cells in each sample was estimated from the amplification of reference gene primers within the assay. To quantify the absolute abundance of each unique TCRbeta CDR3 rearrangement, sequence reads were collapsed and filtered. Productive Simpson clonality was computed per sample as the square root of Simpson's diversity index over productive rearrangements. TCRdb stores this immuneACCESS table with in-frame sequences only. Part of the clones is absent; in the studies checked, under half of the shortfall reflects unresolved V genes, and no reason is known for the rest. V and J calls and clone size are given by that table; D and trimming were obtained from the DNA. In all, the sample holds some 120,000 clones, and around 77% of those were seen once. The ten largest account for roughly 7.9% of the sample.

Each collaborating institution followed its own protocols to collect whole blood in K2EDTA tubes. For TCRbeta analysis, collaborators shipped samples as frozen whole blood, isolated PBMCs, or DNA extracted from either of those sample types. Specimen: peripheral blood. The sequence is built from TRBV9 and TRBJ1-1, with the D gene not clear enough to name. This sequence was found in a human donor in a cohort sampled during active COVID-19. The CDR3 protein is CASSHPRVGGLSTEAFF. The bases read TGTGCCAGCAGCCATCCAAGGGTGGGAGGGTTGAGCACTGAAGCTTTCTTT.